This T cell receptor beta chain was profiled in a study of blood T cell repertoires in COVID-19. Overall study: PBMCs, B-cell-depleted T cells, or T cells provided the cDNA or gDNA that made up the material.

V was pared by 4 bases and J by 2 bases, with 12 bases of the junction left unmatched. The CDR3 loop spans 18 amino acids. Germline CDR1 is MGHRA and CDR2 is YSYEKL. Study processing details: Nucleated cell counts were estimated from reference gene primer amplification. TCRdb keeps only in-frame clones here, not all; method: immunoSEQ multiplex PCR. V and J calls plus clone size are reproduced from that table; the DNA served to infer D and trimming. The sample has some 110,000 clones; 86% are singletons. Sequenced: peripheral blood. This chain uses TRBV4-1 with TRBJ2-5, with 11 nucleotides matching TRBD2. The receptor was derived from a human donor in a cohort sampled during active COVID-19. The CDR3 region has the DNA TGCGCCAGCAGCCTGATGGTAGCGGGAGGGGGGGGACAAGAGACCCAGTACTTC. Amino acid sequence: CASSLMVAGGGGQETQYF.